Listed below are T cell receptor beta chains from one sample, sequenced in a study of blood T cell repertoires in COVID-19. The protocol was immunoSEQ multiplex PCR, while the TCRdb copy is restricted to in-frame clones and leaves out a portion. The sample records around 70,000 clones, around 91% being singletons. Sequencing input: peripheral blood. These receptors were taken from a human donor in a cohort sampled during active COVID-19. The CDR3 runs from the conserved cysteine through the conserved F or W. A D gene is named only where the DNA matches it firmly. Clone size, where shown, is once, few, many, or a class for clones that have expanded.

j_call | d_call | v_call | clone_size | cdr3_aa | cdr3_nt
TRBJ2-7 | NA | TRBV25-1 | NA | CASSEKGALSYEQYF | TGTGCCAGCAGTGAAAAGGGAGCACTCTCCTACGAGCAGTACTTC
TRBJ1-1 | TRBD1 | TRBV2 | NA | CASSEGQGAEAFF | TGTGCCAGCAGTGAGGGACAGGGCGCTGAAGCTTTCTTT
TRBJ1-6 | TRBD1 | TRBV6-2/TRBV6-3 | NA | CASSPGQVNSPLHF | TGTGCCAGCAGCCCGGGACAGGTTAATTCACCCCTCCACTTT
TRBJ2-3 | NA | TRBV25-1 | NA | CASTGNTDTQYF | TGTGCCAGCACCGGTAACACAGATACGCAGTATTTT
TRBJ2-1 | TRBD2 | TRBV19 | NA | CASGSGGVLNEQFF | TGTGCCAGTGGTAGCGGGGGGGTCCTCAATGAGCAGTTCTTC
TRBJ2-3 | TRBD2 | TRBV4-1 | NA | CASGYGGGTDTQYF | TGCGCCAGCGGTTATGGGGGGGGAACAGATACGCAGTATTTT
TRBJ2-2 | NA | TRBV12-3/TRBV12-4 | NA | CASSRGGTGELFF | TGTGCCAGCAGCCGCGGCGGGACCGGGGAGCTGTTTTTT
TRBJ1-2 | TRBD1 | TRBV5-1 | NA | CASSLSLDRAIYGYTF | TGCGCCAGCAGCTTGTCCCTGGACAGGGCCATTTATGGCTACACCTTC
TRBJ2-5 | NA | TRBV7-9 | NA | CASSLLGEVYF | TGTGCCAGCAGCTTATTGGGAGAGGTCTACTTC
TRBJ2-2 | TRBD1 | TRBV12-3/TRBV12-4 | NA | CASSSGGTGELFF | TGTGCCAGCAGCTCAGGGGGCACCGGGGAGCTGTTTTTT
TRBJ1-5 | TRBD1 | TRBV5-5 | NA | CASSLWGTGINQPQHF | TGTGCCAGCAGCTTGTGGGGGACAGGGATAAATCAGCCCCAGCATTTT
TRBJ1-1 | TRBD1 | TRBV5-1 | NA | CASSDRTGAGTEAFF | TGCGCCAGCAGCGACAGGACAGGGGCGGGCACTGAAGCTTTCTTT
TRBJ2-5 | TRBD1 | TRBV5-1 | once | CASSPGQGEETQYF | TGCGCCAGCAGTCCAGGACAGGGGGAAGAGACCCAGTACTTC